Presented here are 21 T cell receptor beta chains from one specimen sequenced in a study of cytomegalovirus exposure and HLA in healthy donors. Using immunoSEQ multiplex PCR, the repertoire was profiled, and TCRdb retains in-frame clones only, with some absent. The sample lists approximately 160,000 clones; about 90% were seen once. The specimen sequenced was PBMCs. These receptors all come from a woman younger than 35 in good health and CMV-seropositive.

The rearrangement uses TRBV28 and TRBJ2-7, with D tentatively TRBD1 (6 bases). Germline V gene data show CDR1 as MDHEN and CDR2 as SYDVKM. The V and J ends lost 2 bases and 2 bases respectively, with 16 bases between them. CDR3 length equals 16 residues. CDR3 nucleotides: TGTGCCAGCAGTTTACCCCTCGGGACAACTGCCTACGAGCAGTACTTC. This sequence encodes CASSLPLGTTAYEQYF. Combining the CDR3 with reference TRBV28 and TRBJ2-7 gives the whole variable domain DVKVTQSSRYLVKRTGEKVFLECVQDMDHENMFWYRQDPGLGLRLIYFSYDVKMKEKGDIPEGYSVSREKKERFSLILESASTNQTSMYLCASSLPLGTTAYEQYFGPGTRLTVT.

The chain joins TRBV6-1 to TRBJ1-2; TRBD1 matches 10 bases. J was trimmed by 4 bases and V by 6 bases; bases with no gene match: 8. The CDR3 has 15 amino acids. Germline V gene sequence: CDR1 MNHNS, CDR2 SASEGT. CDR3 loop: CASRDRGMTSYGYTF. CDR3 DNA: TGTGCCAGCAGGGACAGGGGGATGACGAGCTATGGCTACACCTTC.

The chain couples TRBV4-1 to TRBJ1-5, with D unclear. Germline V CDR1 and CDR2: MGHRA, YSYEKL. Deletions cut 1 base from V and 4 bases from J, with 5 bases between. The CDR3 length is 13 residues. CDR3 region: CASSQARNQPQHF. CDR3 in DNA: TGCGCCAGCAGCCAAGCCCGGAATCAGCCCCAGCATTTT.

The CDR3 loop reads CASSFARRGHYEQYF. For the CDR3, the DNA is TGTGCCAGCAGTTTTGCAAGGAGGGGTCACTACGAGCAGTACTTC. This rearrangement joins TRBV28 to TRBJ2-7, with TRBD2 as a possible D gene (6 bases). The CDR3 is 15 amino acids. Germline CDR1 reads MDHEN; CDR2 reads SYDVKM. V dropped 3 bases and J dropped 3 bases, with 15 bases sitting between them.

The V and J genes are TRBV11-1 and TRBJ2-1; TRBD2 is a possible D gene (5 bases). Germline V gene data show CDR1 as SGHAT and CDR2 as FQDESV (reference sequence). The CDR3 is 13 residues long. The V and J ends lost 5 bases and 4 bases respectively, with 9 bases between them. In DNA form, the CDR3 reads TGTGCCAGCAGCGTCGACTATTACAATGAGCAGTTCTTC. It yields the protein CASSVDYYNEQFF.

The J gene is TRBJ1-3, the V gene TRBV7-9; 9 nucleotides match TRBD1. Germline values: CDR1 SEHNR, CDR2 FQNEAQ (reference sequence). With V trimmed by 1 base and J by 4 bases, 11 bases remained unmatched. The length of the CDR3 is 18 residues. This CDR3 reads CASSLVRLGQGLGNTIYF. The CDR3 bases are TGTGCCAGCAGCTTAGTGCGGCTGGGACAGGGCCTCGGAAACACCATATATTTT.

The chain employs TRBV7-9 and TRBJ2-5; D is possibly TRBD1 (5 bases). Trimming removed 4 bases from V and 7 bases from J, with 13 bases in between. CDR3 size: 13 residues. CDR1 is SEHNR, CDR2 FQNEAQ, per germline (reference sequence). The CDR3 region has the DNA TGTGCCAGCAGCTCCAGGGATTCTGCGACCCAGTACTTC. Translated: CASSSRDSATQYF.

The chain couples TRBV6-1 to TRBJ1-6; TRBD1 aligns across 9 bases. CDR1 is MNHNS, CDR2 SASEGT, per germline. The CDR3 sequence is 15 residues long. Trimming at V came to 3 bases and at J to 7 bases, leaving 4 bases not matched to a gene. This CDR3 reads CASSDHRGQNSPLHF. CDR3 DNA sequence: TGTGCCAGCAGTGACCACAGGGGGCAGAATTCACCCCTCCACTTT.

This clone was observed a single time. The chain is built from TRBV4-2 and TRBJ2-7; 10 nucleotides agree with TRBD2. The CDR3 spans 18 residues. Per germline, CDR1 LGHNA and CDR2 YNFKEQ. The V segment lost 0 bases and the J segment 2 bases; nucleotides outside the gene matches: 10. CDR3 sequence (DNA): TGTGCCAGCAGCCAAGACGAGAGGACTAGCGGAACTCCCTACGAGCAGTACTTC. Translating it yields CASSQDERTSGTPYEQYF.

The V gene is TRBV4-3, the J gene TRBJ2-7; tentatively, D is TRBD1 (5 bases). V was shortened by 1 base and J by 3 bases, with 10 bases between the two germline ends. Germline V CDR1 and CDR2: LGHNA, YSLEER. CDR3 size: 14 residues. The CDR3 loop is CASSQVPGIYEQYF. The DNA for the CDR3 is TGCGCCAGCAGCCAAGTCCCAGGGATCTACGAGCAGTACTTC.

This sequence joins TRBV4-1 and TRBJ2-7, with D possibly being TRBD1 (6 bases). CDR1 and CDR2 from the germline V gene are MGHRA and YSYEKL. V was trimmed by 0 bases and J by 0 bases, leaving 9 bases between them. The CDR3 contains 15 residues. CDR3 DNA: TGCGCCAGCAGCCAAGATCAGGGGAGCTCCTACGAGCAGTACTTC. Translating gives CASSQDQGSSYEQYF.

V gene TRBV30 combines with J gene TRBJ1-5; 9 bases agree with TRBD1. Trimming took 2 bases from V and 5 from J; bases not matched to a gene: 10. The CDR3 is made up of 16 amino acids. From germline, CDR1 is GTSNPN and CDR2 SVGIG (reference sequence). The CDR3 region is CAWSSSGTGYDQPQHF. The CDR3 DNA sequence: TGTGCCTGGAGTTCCTCCGGGACAGGGTACGATCAGCCCCAGCATTTT.

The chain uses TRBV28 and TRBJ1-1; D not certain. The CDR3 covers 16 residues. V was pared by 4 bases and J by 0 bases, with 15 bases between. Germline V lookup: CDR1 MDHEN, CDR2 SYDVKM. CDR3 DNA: TGTGCCAGCAGTTCCACTGACTGGTGGATGAACACTGAAGCTTTCTTT. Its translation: CASSSTDWWMNTEAFF. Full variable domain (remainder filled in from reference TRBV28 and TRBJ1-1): DVKVTQSSRYLVKRTGEKVFLECVQDMDHENMFWYRQDPGLGLRLIYFSYDVKMKEKGDIPEGYSVSREKKERFSLILESASTNQTSMYLCASSSTDWWMNTEAFFGQGTRLTVV.

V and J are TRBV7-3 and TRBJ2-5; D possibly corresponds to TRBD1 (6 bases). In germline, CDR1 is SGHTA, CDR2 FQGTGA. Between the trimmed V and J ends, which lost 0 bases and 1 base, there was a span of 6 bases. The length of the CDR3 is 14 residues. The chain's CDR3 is CASSLTGAQETQYF. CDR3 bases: TGTGCCAGCAGCTTAACGGGGGCCCAAGAGACCCAGTACTTC.

The CDR3 is CASSEGGGNQPQHF. The CDR3 DNA reads TGTGCCAGCAGTGAGGGGGGGGGCAATCAGCCCCAGCATTTT. The J gene is TRBJ1-5, the V gene TRBV6-1; perhaps TRBD1 as D (5 bases). This CDR3 has 14 residues. Germline V CDR1 and CDR2: MNHNS, SASEGT. The V and J ends lost 3 bases and 2 bases respectively, with 8 bases between them.

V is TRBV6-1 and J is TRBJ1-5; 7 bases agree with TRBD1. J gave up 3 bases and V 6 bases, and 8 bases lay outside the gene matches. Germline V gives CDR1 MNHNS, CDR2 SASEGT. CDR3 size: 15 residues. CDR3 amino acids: CASRGTAQNNQPQHF. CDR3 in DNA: TGTGCCAGCAGAGGGACAGCCCAAAACAATCAGCCCCAGCATTTT.

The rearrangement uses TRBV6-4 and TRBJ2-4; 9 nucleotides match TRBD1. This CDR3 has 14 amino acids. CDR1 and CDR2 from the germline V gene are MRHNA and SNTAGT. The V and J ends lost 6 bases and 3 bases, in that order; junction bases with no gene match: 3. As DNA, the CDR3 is TGTGCCAGCAGGGGACAGGGCGTCAAAAACATTCAGTACTTC. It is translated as CASRGQGVKNIQYF.

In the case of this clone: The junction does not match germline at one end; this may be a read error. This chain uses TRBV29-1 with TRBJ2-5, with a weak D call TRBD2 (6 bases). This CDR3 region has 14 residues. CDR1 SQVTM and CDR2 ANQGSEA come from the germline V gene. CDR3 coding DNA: TGCAGCGTTGAAGTGCGAGAATCACGGGAGAGCCAGTACTTC. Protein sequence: CSVEVRESRESQYF. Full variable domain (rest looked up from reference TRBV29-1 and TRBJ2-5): SAVISQKPSRDICQRGTSLTIQCQVDSQVTMMFWYRQQPGQSLTLIATANQGSEATYESGFVIDKFPISRPNLTFSTLTVSNMSPEDSSIYLCSVEVRESRESQYFGPGTRLLVL.

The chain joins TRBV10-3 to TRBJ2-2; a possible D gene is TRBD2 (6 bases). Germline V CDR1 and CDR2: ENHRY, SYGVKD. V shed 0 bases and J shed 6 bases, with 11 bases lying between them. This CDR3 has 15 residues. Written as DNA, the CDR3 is TGTGCCATCAGTGAGTCGACCAGGGAGGCCGGGGAGCTGTTTTTT. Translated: CAISESTREAGELFF.

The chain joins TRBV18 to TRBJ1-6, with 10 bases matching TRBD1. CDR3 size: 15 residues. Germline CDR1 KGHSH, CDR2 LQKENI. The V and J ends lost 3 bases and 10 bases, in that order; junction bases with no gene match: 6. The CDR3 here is CASSPGQGSNSPLHF. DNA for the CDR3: TGTGCCAGCTCACCGGGACAGGGGTCCAACTCACCCCTCCACTTT. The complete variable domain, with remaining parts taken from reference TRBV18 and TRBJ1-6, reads NAGVMQNPRHLVRRRGQEARLRCSPMKGHSHVYWYRQLPEEGLKFMVYLQKENIIDESGMPKERFSAEFPKEGPSILRIQQVVRGDSAAYFCASSPGQGSNSPLHFGNGTRLTVT.

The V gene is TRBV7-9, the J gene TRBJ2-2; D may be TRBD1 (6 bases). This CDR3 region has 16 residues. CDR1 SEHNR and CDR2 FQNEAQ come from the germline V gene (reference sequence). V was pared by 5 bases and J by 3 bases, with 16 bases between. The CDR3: CASSGSRGFHTGELFF. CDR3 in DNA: TGTGCCAGCAGCGGAAGTAGGGGGTTTCACACCGGGGAGCTGTTTTTT.